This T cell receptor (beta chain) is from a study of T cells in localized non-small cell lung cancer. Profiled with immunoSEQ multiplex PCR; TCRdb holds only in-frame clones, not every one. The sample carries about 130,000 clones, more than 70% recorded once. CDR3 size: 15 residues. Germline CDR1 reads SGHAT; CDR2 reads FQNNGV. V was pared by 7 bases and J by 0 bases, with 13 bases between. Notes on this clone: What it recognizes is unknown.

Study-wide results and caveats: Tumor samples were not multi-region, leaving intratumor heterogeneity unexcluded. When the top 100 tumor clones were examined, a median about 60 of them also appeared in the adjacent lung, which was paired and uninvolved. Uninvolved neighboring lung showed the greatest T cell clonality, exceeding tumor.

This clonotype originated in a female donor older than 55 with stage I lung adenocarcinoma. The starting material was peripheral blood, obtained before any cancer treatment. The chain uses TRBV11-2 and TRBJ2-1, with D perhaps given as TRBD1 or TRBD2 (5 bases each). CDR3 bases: TGTGCCAGCAACCCTACGGGGCTCTCCTACAATGAGCAGTTCTTC. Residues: CASNPTGLSYNEQFF.